This T cell receptor (beta chain) originates from a study of blood T cell repertoires in COVID-19. Generated by immunoSEQ multiplex PCR, the TCRdb table keeps only in-frame clones and is missing some. The data show under 300,000 clones, roughly four fifths seen once. This receptor was identified in a woman between 45 and 65 years old who had recovered from COVID-19. Sequenced: peripheral blood.

The CDR3 DNA reads TGTGCCAGTAGCGATGGACAGGGGAAGGGCTACACCTTC. The encoded protein is CASSDGQGKGYTF. This chain uses TRBV19 with TRBJ1-2; 9 nucleotides match TRBD1. CDR3 length: 13 amino acids. The junction had 7 bases not matched to a gene; V was cut back by 6 bases and J by 8 bases. Per germline, CDR1 LNHDA and CDR2 SQIVND (reference sequence).